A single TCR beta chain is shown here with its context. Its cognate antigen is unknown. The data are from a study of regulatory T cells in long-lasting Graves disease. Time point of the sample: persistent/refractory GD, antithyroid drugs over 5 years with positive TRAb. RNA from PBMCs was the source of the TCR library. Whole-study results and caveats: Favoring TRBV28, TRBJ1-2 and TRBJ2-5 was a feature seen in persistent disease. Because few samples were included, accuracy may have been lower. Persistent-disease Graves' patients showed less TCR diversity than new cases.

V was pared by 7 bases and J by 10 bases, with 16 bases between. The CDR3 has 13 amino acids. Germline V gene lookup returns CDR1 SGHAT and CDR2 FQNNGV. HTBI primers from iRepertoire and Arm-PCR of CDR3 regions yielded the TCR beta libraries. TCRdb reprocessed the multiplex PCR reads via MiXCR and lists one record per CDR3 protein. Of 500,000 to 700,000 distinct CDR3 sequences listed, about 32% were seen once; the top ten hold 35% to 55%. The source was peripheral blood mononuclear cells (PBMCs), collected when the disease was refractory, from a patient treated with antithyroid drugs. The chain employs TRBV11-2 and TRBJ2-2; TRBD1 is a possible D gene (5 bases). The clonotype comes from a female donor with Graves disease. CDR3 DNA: TGTGCCAGCAAGGGGTGGGGAAAACAGGAGCTGTTTTTT. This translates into CASKGWGKQELFF.